The next 18 T cell receptor beta chains were all read from a single sample in a study of T-cell memory formation after mild COVID-19. In TCRdb, the 5' RACE reads were re-called with MiXCR into one record per CDR3 protein. The table shows 450,000 to 650,000 distinct CDR3 sequences, with around 21% occurring only once. Sequencing input: PBMCs or a T cell subset sorted from them (not recorded which). These receptors were obtained from an adult woman who had mild COVID-19 (a few samples of this study predate the infection). Cell type and time point are not known.

This chain uses TRBV5-4 with TRBJ2-5, with TRBD2 as a possible D gene (6 bases). The V gene lost 0 bases and the J gene lost 3 bases, with 12 bases spanning the gap. Germline CDR1 reads SGHNT; CDR2 reads YYREEE (reference sequence). The CDR3 length is 15 residues. The CDR3 reads CASSLGGGIEETQYF. In nucleotides, the CDR3 is TGTGCCAGCAGCTTGGGGGGCGGGATAGAAGAGACCCAGTACTTC.

A word on this clonotype: An end of the junction differs from the germline gene, which may be a read error. This sequence joins TRBV12-3 or TRBV12-4 and TRBJ2-7, with a weak D call TRBD1 (7 bases). The CDR3 length is 14 residues. The CDR3 DNA is TGTGCCAGCAGTGATCAGGGGGGTAGCTACGAGCATTACTTC. Translated: CASSDQGGSYEHYF.

This clonotype was counted once. V is TRBV25-1 and J is TRBJ2-3; D is unresolved. CDR3 size: 15 residues. Germline-derived CDR1 and CDR2 are MGHDK and SYGVNS. V lost 1 base and J 2 bases, leaving 10 bases between the germline ends. The CDR3 protein is CASSESGWTTDTQYF. Here the CDR3 DNA reads TGTGCCAGCAGTGAATCTGGATGGACCACAGATACGCAGTATTTT.

This clonotype has more than one count but fewer than ten. The chain has TRBV4-2 and TRBJ2-1; TRBD2 matches 8 bases. Trimming cost V 0 bases and J 6 bases; bases outside gene matches: 13. Germline assignment: CDR1 LGHNA and CDR2 YNFKEQ. CDR3 length equals 18 residues. The CDR3 nucleotides read TGTGCCAGCAGCCAAGATTTGGCATCCCGTGCGGGGGGCAATGAGCAGTTCTTC. Translation: CASSQDLASRAGGNEQFF.

This chain joins TRBV25-1 and TRBJ2-3, with D possibly called TRBD1 or TRBD2 (5 bases each). The germline V and J ends were trimmed by 1 base and 0 bases, with 14 bases remaining between them. Germline values: CDR1 MGHDK, CDR2 SYGVNS. The CDR3 is made up of 17 amino acids. CDR3: CASSESHVGGSTDTQYF. The CDR3 DNA reads TGTGCCAGCAGTGAATCCCACGTTGGGGGTAGCACAGATACGCAGTATTTT.

The chain couples TRBV12-3 or TRBV12-4 to TRBJ2-2; 11 bases agree with TRBD1. This CDR3 spans 16 amino acids. Trimming removed 5 bases from V and 4 bases from J; junction bases left unmatched: 6. The CDR3 reads CASSLGTGGSTGELFF. The CDR3 DNA is TGTGCCAGCAGTCTAGGGACAGGGGGAAGCACCGGGGAGCTGTTTTTT.

The J gene is TRBJ2-2, the V gene TRBV10-3; D is uncertain. This CDR3 is 15 amino acids long. Germline-derived CDR1 and CDR2 are ENHRY and SYGVKD. Deletions cut 3 bases from V and 3 bases from J, with 11 bases between. The CDR3 loop is CAISDLDTDTGELFF. Written as DNA, the CDR3 is TGTGCCATCAGTGATCTCGACACTGACACCGGGGAGCTGTTTTTT.

This chain uses TRBV4-1 with TRBJ1-6, with D possibly TRBD1 on 5 matching bases. The CDR3 runs 15 residues. Germline V gene lookup returns CDR1 MGHRA and CDR2 YSYEKL. V lost 4 bases to trimming and J lost 8 bases, with 15 bases between them. The CDR3 region is CASSPWTGGDSPLHF. The DNA of the CDR3 is TGCGCCAGCAGCCCGTGGACCGGAGGGGATTCACCCCTCCACTTT.

This clonotype was recorded a few times. The chain recombines TRBV12-3 or TRBV12-4 with TRBJ2-4; D perhaps matches TRBD2 (6 bases). The CDR3 runs to 15 residues. The ends were cut back, 7 bases at V and 1 base at J, with 14 bases in the middle. The CDR3 DNA is TGTGCCAGCATCCCACGGGGGACGGCCAAAAACATTCAGTACTTC. The encoded protein is CASIPRGTAKNIQYF.

V and J are TRBV3-1 and TRBJ1-4, with TRBD1 identical over 7 bases. The CDR3 is 16 amino acids. Trimming took 0 bases from V and 1 from J; bases not matched to a gene: 2. CDR1 is LGHDT and CDR2 is YNNKEL in the germline V gene (reference sequence). The CDR3 loop reads CASSQDPGGTNEKLFF. CDR3 in DNA: TGTGCCAGCAGCCAAGACCCAGGGGGAACTAATGAAAAACTGTTTTTT.

This clonotype appeared a few times. The rearrangement joins TRBV10-3 to TRBJ2-5; 8 bases agree with TRBD2. J gave up 4 bases and V 2 bases, and 9 bases lay outside the gene matches. Per germline, CDR1 ENHRY and CDR2 SYGVKD. This CDR3 is built from 16 residues. The CDR3 is CAISEGGGLAGETQYF. The CDR3 DNA follows: TGTGCCATCAGTGAGGGAGGAGGTCTAGCGGGAGAGACCCAGTACTTC.

The chain links TRBV6-2 or TRBV6-3 to TRBJ2-7, with D possibly TRBD1 on 5 matching bases. CDR1 is MNHEY, CDR2 SVGEGT, per germline. The CDR3 totals 15 residues. Deletions cut 7 bases from V and 7 bases from J, with 23 bases between. The CDR3 bases are TGTGCCAGCACCCAAGAAGGGGCGGCGAGAAGGGAGCAGTACTTC. It encodes CASTQEGAARREQYF.

This clonotype has just one count. V usage is TRBV12-3 or TRBV12-4 and J usage is TRBJ1-2, with D unclear. V dropped 3 bases and J dropped 8 bases, with 22 bases sitting between them. The CDR3 contains 16 residues. CDR3 coding DNA: TGTGCCAGCAGTTTTGTAGTACAGCCAGTTCAAGCGGGCTACACCTTC. As protein: CASSFVVQPVQAGYTF.

V and J are TRBV20-1 and TRBJ2-2; 8 nucleotides line up with TRBD2. Germline V gene sequence: CDR1 DFQATT, CDR2 SNEGSKA (reference sequence). V dropped 6 bases and J dropped 1; count of bases not matched to a gene: 7. This CDR3 comprises 15 residues. As DNA, the CDR3 is TGCAGTGCCGCCACTAGCGGAGGGAACACCGGGGAGCTGTTTTTT. It codes for CSAATSGGNTGELFF.

Many counts were recorded for this clonotype. The chain has TRBV11-2 and TRBJ2-1, with a weak D call TRBD1 (6 bases). Germline V gene data show CDR1 as SGHAT and CDR2 as FQNNGV. The CDR3 sequence is 14 residues long. V gave up 1 base and J gave up 2 bases, with 6 bases separating them. The CDR3 here is CASSLGTAYNEQFF. The CDR3 region has the DNA TGTGCCAGCAGCTTAGGGACAGCCTACAATGAGCAGTTCTTC.

The rearrangement links TRBV7-3 to TRBJ1-2; D remains unclear. CDR1 is SGHTA and CDR2 is FQGTGA in the germline V gene. V lost 0 bases to trimming and J lost 3 bases, with 5 bases between them. This CDR3 is 13 amino acids long. In DNA form, the CDR3 reads TGTGCCAGCAGCTTAACTCAGGACTATGGCTACACCTTC. It encodes CASSLTQDYGYTF. Supplemented by reference TRBV7-3 and TRBJ1-2, the full variable domain reads GAGVSQTPSNKVTEKGKYVELRCDPISGHTALYWYRQSLGQGPEFLIYFQGTGAADDSGLPNDRFFAVRPEGSVSTLKIQRTERGDSAVYLCASSLTQDYGYTFGSGTRLTVV.

The chain recombines TRBV5-4 with TRBJ1-2; a weak D match, TRBD1 (5 bases). Germline V lookup: CDR1 SGHNT, CDR2 YYREEE (reference sequence). The CDR3 contains 13 residues. Trimming took 1 base from V and 3 from J, leaving 7 bases between them. The CDR3 loop is CASSLMGDYGYTF. The CDR3 region has the DNA TGTGCCAGCAGCTTGATGGGGGACTATGGCTACACCTTC.

The chain couples TRBV15 to TRBJ2-2; unclear D gene. Germline loops: CDR1 LNHNV, CDR2 YYDKDF (reference sequence). V was cut by 7 bases and J by 0 bases, with 6 bases left in between. The CDR3 has 13 residues. The CDR3 loop is CATTAANTGELFF. CDR3 nucleotides: TGTGCCACCACGGCCGCGAACACCGGGGAGCTGTTTTTT.